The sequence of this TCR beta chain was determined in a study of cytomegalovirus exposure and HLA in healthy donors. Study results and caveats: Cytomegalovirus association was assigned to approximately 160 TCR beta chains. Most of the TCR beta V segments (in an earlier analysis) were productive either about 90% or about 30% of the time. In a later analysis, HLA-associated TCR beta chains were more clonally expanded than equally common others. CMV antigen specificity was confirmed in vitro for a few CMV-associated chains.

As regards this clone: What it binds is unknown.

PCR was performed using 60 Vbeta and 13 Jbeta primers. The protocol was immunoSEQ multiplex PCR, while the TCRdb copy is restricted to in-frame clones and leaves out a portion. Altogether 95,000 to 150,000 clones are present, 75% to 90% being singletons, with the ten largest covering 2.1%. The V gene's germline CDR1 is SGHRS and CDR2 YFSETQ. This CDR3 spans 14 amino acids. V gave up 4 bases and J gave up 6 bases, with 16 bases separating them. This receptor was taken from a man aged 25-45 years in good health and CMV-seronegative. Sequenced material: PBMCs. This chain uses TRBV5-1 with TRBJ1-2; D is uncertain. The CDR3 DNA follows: TGCGCCAGCAGCCGGGATGGCCCCCTCGATGGCTACACCTTC. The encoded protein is CASSRDGPLDGYTF.